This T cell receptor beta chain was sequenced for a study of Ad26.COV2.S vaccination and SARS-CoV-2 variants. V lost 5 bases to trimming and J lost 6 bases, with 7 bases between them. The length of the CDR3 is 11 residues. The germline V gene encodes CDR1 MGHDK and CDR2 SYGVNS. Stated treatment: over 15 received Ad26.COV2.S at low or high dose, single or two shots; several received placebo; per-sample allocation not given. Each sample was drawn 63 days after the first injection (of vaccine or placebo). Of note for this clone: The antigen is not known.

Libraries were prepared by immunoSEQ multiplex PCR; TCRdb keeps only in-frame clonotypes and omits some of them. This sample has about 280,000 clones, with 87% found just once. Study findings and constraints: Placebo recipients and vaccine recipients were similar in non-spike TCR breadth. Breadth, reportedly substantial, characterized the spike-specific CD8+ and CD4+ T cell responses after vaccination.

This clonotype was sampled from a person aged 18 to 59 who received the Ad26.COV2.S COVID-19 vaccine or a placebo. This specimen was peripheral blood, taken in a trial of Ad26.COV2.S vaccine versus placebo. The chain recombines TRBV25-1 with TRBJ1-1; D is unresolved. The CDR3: CASSFVAEAFF. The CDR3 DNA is TGTGCCAGCAGTTTCGTTGCTGAAGCTTTCTTT.